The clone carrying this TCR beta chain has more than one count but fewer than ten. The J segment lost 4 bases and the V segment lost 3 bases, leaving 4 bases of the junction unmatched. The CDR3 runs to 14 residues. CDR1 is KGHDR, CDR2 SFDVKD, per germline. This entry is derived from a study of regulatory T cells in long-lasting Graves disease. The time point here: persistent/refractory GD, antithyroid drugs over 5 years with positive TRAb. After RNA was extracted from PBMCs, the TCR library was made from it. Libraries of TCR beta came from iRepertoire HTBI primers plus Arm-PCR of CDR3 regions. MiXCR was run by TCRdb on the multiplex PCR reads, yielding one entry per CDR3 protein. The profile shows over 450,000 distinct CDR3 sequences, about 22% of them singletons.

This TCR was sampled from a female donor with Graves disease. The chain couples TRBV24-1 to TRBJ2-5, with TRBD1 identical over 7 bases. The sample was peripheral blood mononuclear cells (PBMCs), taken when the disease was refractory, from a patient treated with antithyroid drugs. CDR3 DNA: TGTGCCACCAGTGATCCTGACAGGGCAGAGACCCAGTACTTC. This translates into CATSDPDRAETQYF.